This T cell receptor beta chain is from a study of blood T cell repertoires in COVID-19. Across the study: Material from acute and convalescent COVID-19 was sourced from the United States, Italy and Spain.

The CDR3 is made up of 15 amino acids. CDR1 is LGHNT, CDR2 FRNRAP, per germline. The ends lost 5 bases at V and 6 bases at J; junction bases unmatched: 5. The table came from immunoSEQ multiplex PCR; TCRdb's copy has only in-frame clones and leaves some out. The sample lists about 400,000 clones; roughly 91% were seen once. Participants spanned ages about 18 to 89 years and resided in 20 to 30 US areas. Participant reports of clinical history set cohort assignment. Two negative PCRs, clearance, or symptom resolution had been documented for recovered Cohort 3 donors. This clonotype originated in a woman in her twenties or thirties who had recovered from COVID-19. Sequencing input: PBMCs or T cells enriched from blood (not recorded which). The gene calls are TRBV12-5 and TRBJ2-2; 11 nucleotides agree with TRBD2. CDR3 DNA sequence: TGTGCTAGTGGTATACTAGCGGGAGTAGCCGGGGAGCTGTTTTTT. Amino acids: CASGILAGVAGELFF. Full variable domain (remainder filled in from reference TRBV12-5 and TRBJ2-2): DARVTQTPRHKVTEMGQEVTMRCQPILGHNTVFWYRQTMMQGLELLAYFRNRAPLDDSGMPKDRFSAEMPDATLATLKIQPSEPRDSAVYFCASGILAGVAGELFFGEGSRLTVL.